The rows below give T cell receptor beta chains drawn from one sample of a study of blood T cell repertoires in COVID-19. Generated by immunoSEQ multiplex PCR, the TCRdb table keeps only in-frame clones and is missing some. The sample records 180,000 or so clones, around 86% being singletons. Sequenced material: peripheral blood. The receptor set was obtained from a man aged 65 to 79 with acute or convalescent COVID-19. CDR3s leave out the opening cysteine and the closing phenylalanine or tryptophan.

j_call,v_call,cdr3_aa
TRBJ1-1,TRBV2,ASSRQNTEAF
TRBJ2-1,TRBV11-2,ASSLGWGGNSYNEQF
TRBJ1-3,TRBV30,AWSEGDSGNTIY
TRBJ2-7,TRBV5-1,ASSQNPPSGRLHEQY
TRBJ2-3,TRBV9,ASSVVSGGKDTQY
TRBJ2-1,TRBV5-1,ASMPRSASYNEQF
TRBJ1-5,TRBV5-8,ASSLWEDQPQH
TRBJ1-3,TRBV4-2,ASSQDFPGVSSGNTIY
TRBJ1-4,TRBV6-7,ASSRQYLATNEKLF
TRBJ2-5,TRBV20-1,SASAGGGETQY
TRBJ2-1,TRBV9,ASSVDGSGFGQF
TRBJ1-1,TRBV2,ASSEFRTGLNTEAF
TRBJ2-1,TRBV5-5,ASSLWGGNYNEQF